This T cell receptor beta chain was sequenced for a study of early T cells in non-severe SARS-CoV-2 infection. About the research overall: Unpaired chains resulted from sequencing bulk RNA of unsorted whole blood.

This CDR3 is built from 14 residues. Trimming cost V 5 bases and J 5 bases, with 16 bases left between them. CDR1 and CDR2 from the germline V gene are DFQATT and SNEGSKA (reference sequence). MiXCR was run by TCRdb on the 5' RACE reads, yielding one entry per CDR3 protein. The sample includes 30,000 to 45,000 distinct CDR3 sequences, approximately 9.1% of them seen just once. The sample holds many counts of this clonotype. Sequencing was carried out using whole blood. This chain joins TRBV20-1 and TRBJ1-5; D is undetermined. The TCR originated in an adult who was a healthcare worker with PCR-confirmed SARS-CoV-2 infection or an uninfected control (not recorded which). CDR3 residues: CSASSGQHHQPQHF. The DNA for the CDR3 is TGCAGTGCTTCCAGCGGTCAGCATCATCAGCCCCAGCATTTT.